Included here is one TCR beta chain sequence, with context. This entry belongs to a study of cytomegalovirus exposure and HLA in healthy donors. Primers included in the PCR were 60 Vbeta and 13 Jbeta primers. The method was immunoSEQ multiplex PCR; TCRdb's version includes in-frame clones alone and lacks a portion of them. The sample data list about 130,000 clones. V trimming: 7 bases; J trimming: 3 bases; junction bases outside the gene matches: 15. The CDR3 contains 16 residues. Germline CDR1 MDHEN, CDR2 SYDVKM. The sample taken for sequencing was PBMCs. This TCR was recovered from a man between 18 and 29 years old in good health and CMV-seronegative. The V and J genes are TRBV28 and TRBJ2-7, with 7 bases fitting TRBD2. The CDR3 nucleotides read TGTGCCAGCACCGCCTTGGGGGAGGGGATAAACTACGAGCAGTACTTC. It yields the protein CASTALGEGINYEQYF.